Below, 11 T cell receptor beta chains from the same sample are listed, as sequenced in a study of Tregs in tolerant kidney transplant recipients. Assay used: immunoSEQ multiplex PCR; TCRdb lists only in-frame clones, some missing. The repertoire holds roughly 64,000 clones, with nearly 98% as singletons. The starting material was Tregs from blood, obtained before the transplant. The receptors here all came from a human donor who received a combined kidney and bone marrow transplant.

This clone came up once. The V gene is TRBV2, the J gene TRBJ2-3, with D uncertain. Germline V gene sequence: CDR1 SNHLY, CDR2 FYNNEI. Trimming left V 7 bases short and J 6 bases short, with 8 bases between. The CDR3 runs 11 residues. CDR3 DNA sequence: TGTGCCAGCAAAGACTTGGATACGCAGTATTTT. Amino acid sequence: CASKDLDTQYF.

The rearrangement links TRBV30 to TRBJ1-2, with 10 bases fitting TRBD1. The CDR3 is 14 amino acids. Germline V gene lookup returns CDR1 GTSNPN and CDR2 SVGIG (reference sequence). With V trimmed by 2 bases and J by 4 bases, 4 bases remained unmatched. In nucleotides, the CDR3 is TGTGCCTGGAGTTCCGGGACAGGGGCCTATGGCTACACCTTC. It encodes CAWSSGTGAYGYTF. Full variable domain (outside the CDR3, taken from reference TRBV30 and TRBJ1-2): SQTIHQWPATLVQPVGSPLSLECTVEGTSNPNLYWYRQAAGRGLQLLFYSVGIGQISSEVPQNLSASRPQDRQFILSSKKLLLSDSGFYLCAWSSGTGAYGYTFGSGTRLTVV.

This chain joins TRBV27 and TRBJ1-6; weak D call: TRBD1 (6 bases). The CDR3 spans 14 residues. In germline, CDR1 is MNHEY, CDR2 SMNVEV (reference sequence). The V end lost 6 bases, the J end lost 7 bases, and 13 bases lay between the germline ends. The CDR3 DNA reads as TGTGCCAGCAGATGGACAGCTTTCAATTCACCCCTCCACTTT. This gives the protein CASRWTAFNSPLHF.

This clone was counted once. This CDR3 reads CASSLSLRGGRFYEQYF. CDR3 in DNA: TGTGCCAGCAGCTTATCCCTTAGGGGGGGACGATTTTACGAGCAGTACTTC. The chain has TRBV7-2 and TRBJ2-7; TRBD2 might be the D (7 bases). The V and J ends lost 2 bases and 4 bases respectively, with 21 bases between them. CDR3 length: 17 amino acids. Germline CDR1 reads SGHTA; CDR2 reads FQGNSA.

The chain uses TRBV6-5 and TRBJ1-5, with D unresolved. V was cut by 6 bases and J by 4 bases, with 13 bases left in between. CDR1 MNHEY and CDR2 SVGAGI come from the germline V gene. CDR3 size: 14 residues. As DNA, the CDR3 is TGTGCCAGCAGAAGAGGCGGAGAGAATCAGCCCCAGCATTTT. This translates into CASRRGGENQPQHF.

The rearrangement joins TRBV19 to TRBJ2-3; D not resolved. The CDR3 consists of 12 residues. V lost 3 bases, J lost 3 bases, and 4 bases lay in between. Germline values: CDR1 LNHDA, CDR2 SQIVND (reference sequence). The CDR3 DNA follows: TGTGCCAGTAGTATCGGGACAGATACGCAGTATTTT. It specifies CASSIGTDTQYF.

This chain connects TRBV27 to TRBJ2-1; possible D gene TRBD2, 6 bases. The CDR3 is made up of 16 amino acids. Germline assignment: CDR1 MNHEY and CDR2 SMNVEV (reference sequence). With 2 bases removed from V and 1 base from J, the gap between germline ends came to 12 bases. CDR3 protein: CASSLKPTSSYNEQFF. CDR3 nucleotides: TGTGCCAGCAGTTTAAAGCCGACTAGTTCCTACAATGAGCAGTTCTTC.

The chain combines TRBV5-1 with TRBJ2-3; a weak D match, TRBD2 (6 bases). V dropped 4 bases and J dropped 6 bases, with 15 bases sitting between them. CDR1 and CDR2 from the germline V gene are SGHRS and YFSETQ. The length of the CDR3 is 14 residues. CDR3 protein: CASSLLPGTDTQYF. For the CDR3, the DNA is TGCGCCAGCAGCCTGCTTCCAGGGACTGATACGCAGTATTTT.

The chain uses TRBV10-3 and TRBJ2-1; the D is unclear. CDR1 and CDR2 (germline): ENHRY, SYGVKD. CDR3 size: 13 residues. V gave up 1 base and J gave up 15 bases, with 16 bases separating them. The CDR3 DNA follows: TGTGCCATCAGTGAGTTGGCGGCCGTAATTGGGTTCTTC. The encoded protein is CAISELAAVIGFF.

This clone was counted a single time. This rearrangement joins TRBV29-1 to TRBJ2-1; 10 bases match TRBD2. This CDR3 is 14 amino acids long. The germline V gene encodes CDR1 SQVTM and CDR2 ANQGSEA. V was clipped by 2 bases and J by 3 bases; unmatched bases: 1. CDR3 coding DNA: TGCAGCGTTGAAAGCGGGGGGGGCTACAATGAGCAGTTCTTC. Its protein product is CSVESGGGYNEQFF.

The V call is TRBV29-1, the J call TRBJ2-3, with 8 bases matching TRBD1. The length of the CDR3 is 18 residues. With 7 bases clipped from V and 3 bases from J, the junction kept 21 bases outside the gene matches. Per the germline V gene, CDR1 is SQVTM and CDR2 is ANQGSEA. The CDR3 bases are TGCAGCGACCCCCCGGACAGGGCATACTCGCCCCCAACAGATACGCAGTATTTT. This translates into CSDPPDRAYSPPTDTQYF.